This T cell receptor (beta chain) was identified in a study of cytomegalovirus exposure and HLA in healthy donors (dated by TCRdb to the late 2010s). Regarding the complete study: In an earlier analysis of around 540 of the donors, approximately 300 Gb of sequence data and 117 million unique TCR beta sequences from roughly 180 million T cells were reported. To decide whether each TCR beta V gene segment behaved as functional or pseudogenic, an earlier analysis of fewer than 750 of the donors relied on high-throughput TCR beta sequencing. Of the roughly 390 genotyped donors, roughly 80% were placed in the genetic ancestry cluster associated with self-reported Caucasian donors. Both class I and class II loci were covered by HLA typing, at four-digit resolution. About 320 gigabases of sequencing data and approximately 85 million unique TCR sequences were included in an early release covering roughly 600 HLA-typed donors. Every repertoire in the discovery cohort had been generated on one and the same sequencing platform. Along with the roughly 700-subject first cohort, a separate validation cohort of over a hundred different subjects was used. Using immunosequencing, the study profiled T cell repertoires from about 610 subjects and related those repertoires to cytomegalovirus serostatus. In a later genetic analysis, genome-wide SNP genotypes for about three fifths of the roughly 670 donors were used, and that subset was treated as a discovery cohort. The study combined high-throughput TCR immunosequencing, statistical association of individual TCRs with disease status, and machine learning to predict cytomegalovirus infection status. About five DR-DQ haplotypes were treated as single units for association and clustering because of strong linkage in the cohort. A later analysis re-analyzed previously published TCR beta repertoires from hundreds of donors and added high-resolution HLA genotyping to study TCR occurrence patterns. The study aimed to test whether cataloging public T cell receptors could reveal signatures of past pathogen exposure. Across roughly 420 genotyped donors of the cohort, an average of roughly 250,000 unique TCR beta nucleotide sequences per donor were sequenced, and roughly 20% of those sequences were non-productive. Donor age, sex, ethnicity and CMV serostatus were collected together with the repertoire data. Rather than drawing on any new phenotypic data, the later analysis identified candidate immune exposures from TCR beta sequences and the way those sequences occurred across donors. The number of typed donors differed by locus: about 620-630 for A, B, C, DRB1 and DQB1; roughly 510 for DQA1; approximately 610 for DPA1; and some 430 for DPB1. Broad study findings and their caveats: Because HLA typing was missing for some donors at each locus, association tests included only the typed subset. This cohort had only TCR beta chains sequenced, and the lack of alpha or paired-chain data limited which features could be detected. A further reported finding was that TCR beta sequences accurately predicted the HLA-A and HLA-B alleles for most subjects in the first cohort. Assigning TCR associations to individual alleles was difficult when HLA alleles, especially DR and DQ, strongly co-occurred. The classifier was reported to diagnose cytomegalovirus status with high specificity and sensitivity in both the original and validation cohorts. The study gave a list of some 150 TCR beta chains associated with cytomegalovirus. In a later analysis, TCR association rates were found to vary across HLA loci, with the most associated TCRs seen for DRB1 alleles and the fewest for HLA-C alleles. A later analysis associated about 16,000 TCR beta sequences with specific HLA alleles at a false discovery rate of 0.05. The only immune exposure information available for the cohort was CMV serostatus. While some public TCRs were present in many individuals, most TCR sequences turned up only very rarely across donors. Compared with the 666-donor mean, donors in an Asian-associated ancestry cluster had fewer N-insertions in productive TCRs, according to a later genetic analysis. According to the authors, the approach could potentially be generalized to other disease states and immunological phenotypes. A later analysis reported that several top co-occurrence clusters appeared linked to parvovirus B19, influenza, CMV and Epstein-Barr virus. A cluster of highly shared sequence variants was judged likely to represent a technical artifact of the sequencing pipeline. Some IMGT-functional V segments, including TRBV6-2 and TRBV6-3, could not be distinguished by the 87-base-pair reads and were therefore excluded. An association between a missense DCLRE1C variant and V-gene and J-gene trimming of TCR beta chains was found in a later genetic analysis and replicated in an independent cohort. In an earlier analysis of about 550 of the donors, most TCR beta V segments were observed in productive rearrangements about 90% or about 30% of the time, broadly matching IMGT annotations. Because counts were too low, some 17 rarely observed V segments, including chromosome 9 orphons, were left out of the earlier analysis of 587 of the donors. A later analysis found that most CMV-associated TCR beta chains appeared HLA-restricted, with HLA associations seemingly driven largely by CMV exposure. Sequencing depth was assumed to be roughly uniform across donors in the presence/absence analyses, though that assumption may not hold. In vitro tests confirmed that a few of the cytomegalovirus-associated TCR beta chains recognize cytomegalovirus antigens. Linkage disequilibrium might explain the correlated functional status among segregating V segments, but an unknown experimental factor could not be excluded. A later analysis found that HLA-associated TCR beta chains were more clonally expanded and had lower generation probabilities than equally common non-associated chains.

The cohort comprised fewer than 750 healthy bone marrow donors. Cohort members were all nominally healthy when sampled, although unrecorded immune exposures were likely present. The donor tested CMV seropositive, placing the donor among the roughly 300 seropositive members of the cohort. Each donor provided a peripheral blood sample, and peripheral blood mononuclear cells were used for TCR beta sequencing. The Qiagen DNeasy Blood Extraction Kit was used to extract genomic DNA from the blood cell samples. The CDR3 holds 19 amino acids from the cysteine to the phenylalanine. Just the 57-base CDR3 DNA is kept, in frame starting at base 1. CDR1 and CDR2 are read off the germline V gene as SGDLS and YYNGEE. V is reduced by 3 bases and J by 4 bases, leaving a spacing of 28 bases between them. Libraries came from the immunoSEQ multiplex PCR assay. A mixture of 60 forward primers for TCR Vbeta segments and 13 reverse primers for TCR Jbeta segments was used in the multiplex PCR. A multiplex PCR assay on genomic DNA amplified the CDR3 region of rearranged TCR beta genes. Amplified TCR beta libraries were sequenced as 87-base-pair reads on the Illumina HiSeq System. Per the authors' processing: A later analysis tallied 80 million to 95 million unique TCR beta chains across the 666 repertoires, and approximately 12 million of those chains were shared by two or more donors. A nearest-neighbor algorithm error-corrected the raw reads and collapsed the reads into unique sequences, merging closely related sequences to remove PCR and sequencing errors. Alignment of CDR3 sequences to IMGT reference sequences was used to assign V, D and J gene segments. For a sequence to be retained, a match of at least six nucleotides was required to both a V gene segment and a J gene segment. A rearrangement counted as productive if the CDR3 had no stop codons and remained in frame with V and J, and every other rearrangement counted as non-productive. CDR3 was defined according to IMGT convention as the region running from the second conserved V-encoded cysteine to the conserved J-encoded phenylalanine. The earlier analysis of fewer than 750 of the donors excluded sequences that lacked an unambiguous match to a single V gene segment. In an earlier analysis of almost 600 of the donors, a V segment was called functional when productive rearrangements were above 56.7%, and segregating when the standard deviation between donors exceeded 5%. A statistical classification framework was built to diagnose cytomegalovirus status from the catalog of TCR beta chain sequences. In a later analysis, TCR nucleotide sequences were compared against IMGT/GENE-DB human TR gene sequences so that V and J genes could be assigned. Using the TCRdist pipeline, a later analysis assigned CDR3 sequences along with most-parsimonious VDJ recombination scenarios. In a later analysis, each TCR beta chain was defined by its CDR3 amino acid sequence together with its V-gene family, and reads lacking a unique V-gene family were excluded. A later analysis removed 450 to 600 highly shared, low-generation-probability nucleotide sequences to deal with suspected cross-contamination and a sequencing artifact. In a later analysis, a clonal expansion index was calculated for each public chain from normalized within-repertoire ranks of inferred template counts. Generation probabilities in a later analysis came from a VDJ recombination model fitted to out-of-frame rearrangements, and those results were checked against IGoR. In a later analysis, hypergeometric tests were used to score TCR-TCR, TCR-HLA and TCR-CMV co-occurrence, with a repertoire-size bias correction applied to TCR pairs. False discovery rates were estimated in a later analysis by permuting HLA or CMV assignments 20 times. In a later analysis, co-occurring TCRs were grouped using DBSCAN, with TCRdist sequence similarity added in when clustering inside HLA-allele-positive subsets. Repertoires with fewer than 30,000 or more than 120,000 public chains were left out of co-occurrence clustering, as were five repertoires with anomalous nucleotide sharing. Not all clones reach the TCRdb copy of this immuneACCESS table, which keeps in-frame sequences only. Checked studies attribute under half of the gap to unresolved V genes and leave the rest unexplained. From that table come the V and J calls and clone size; the DNA was used to work out D and trimming. The sample table contains around 64,000 clones; only one count was recorded for 85% to 90% of them. The top ten clones comprise around an eighth of the sample.

Comment on this clone: No cognate antigen has been identified for it. No per-base quality is available; no much larger clone lies one base away.

The rearrangement combines TRBV9 with TRBJ1-2; the D region possibly corresponds to TRBD1 (5 bases align). The clonotype comes from a woman under 40 in good health and CMV-seropositive. Sequencing used PBMCs. In nucleotides, the sequence is TGTGCCAGCAGCGGATCCGGGGGACCTACCAACATTAGCCTCTATGGCTACACCTTC. Translated, this is CASSGSGGPTNISLYGYTF. Here the CDR3 is joined to the reference TRBV9 and TRBJ1-2 genes, and the full variable domain is: DSGVTQTPKHLITATGQRVTLRCSPRSGDLSVYWYQQSLDQGLQFLIQYYNGEERAKGNILERFSAQQFPDLHSELNLSSLELGDSALYFCASSGSGGPTNISLYGYTFGSGTRLTVV.